Listed below are T cell receptor beta chains from one sample, sequenced in a study of cytomegalovirus exposure and HLA in healthy donors. The table came from immunoSEQ multiplex PCR; TCRdb's copy has only in-frame clones and leaves some out. The data show some 110,000 clones, with around 79% seen just once and roughly 3.9% held by the top ten. Input material: PBMCs. All receptors derive from a man aged 60 to 69 in good health and CMV-seronegative. Both conserved end residues are part of each CDR3. Fields, in order: clone size, D gene, V gene, J gene, CDR3 protein, CDR3 DNA. D genes are given only for firm matches. Clone size is stated in some rows and not others, as once, few, many or a class when expanded.

NA	TRBD1	TRBV25-1	TRBJ1-2	CASTRTGGYYGYTF	TGTGCCAGCACGCGCACAGGGGGCTACTATGGCTACACCTTC
few	NA	TRBV19	TRBJ2-1	CASSRGSSYNEQFF	TGTGCCAGTAGTCGGGGGAGCTCCTACAATGAGCAGTTCTTC
NA	NA	TRBV6-5	TRBJ1-3	CASIDSYSGNTIYF	TGTGCCAGCATAGATAGTTACTCTGGAAACACCATATATTTT
NA	TRBD1	TRBV9	TRBJ2-2	CASSEGQGAGTGELFF	TGTGCCAGCAGCGAGGGACAGGGAGCTGGCACCGGGGAGCTGTTTTTT
NA	NA	TRBV6-1	TRBJ2-5	CASSESKLQETQYF	TGTGCCAGCAGTGAATCGAAGCTACAGGAGACCCAGTACTTC
few	NA	TRBV5-1	TRBJ2-5	CASSLEQYGTQYF	TGCGCCAGCAGCTTGGAACAGTATGGGACCCAGTACTTC
NA	TRBD1	TRBV2	TRBJ1-1	CASTRQGVNTEAFF	TGTGCCAGCACCCGACAGGGCGTGAACACTGAAGCTTTCTTT
once	TRBD2	TRBV4-3	TRBJ2-1	CASSQVGGNEQFF	TGCGCCAGCAGCCAAGTGGGAGGGAACGAGCAGTTCTTC
NA	NA	TRBV6-6	TRBJ1-5	CASSLRNNQPQHF	TGTGCCAGCAGTTTGCGGAACAATCAGCCCCAGCATTTT
NA	TRBD1	TRBV7-2	TRBJ1-6	CASSPGTGGASGSPLHF	TGTGCCAGCAGCCCTGGGACAGGGGGCGCTTCTGGTTCACCCCTCCACTTT
NA	TRBD2	TRBV7-2	TRBJ2-3	CASPDGAGGRTDTQYF	TGTGCCAGCCCCGACGGAGCGGGGGGACGCACAGATACGCAGTATTTT
few	TRBD1	TRBV6-5	TRBJ2-1	CASRGQGEVEQFF	TGTGCCAGCAGAGGACAGGGGGAGGTTGAGCAGTTCTTC
NA	TRBD2	TRBV7-8	TRBJ2-5	CASSFVAGAPPETQYF	TGTGCCAGCAGCTTCGTAGCGGGGGCCCCTCCAGAGACCCAGTACTTC
NA	NA	TRBV4-3	TRBJ1-5	CASSQDPPGGSGQPQHF	TGCGCCAGCAGCCAAGACCCGCCGGGGGGCTCTGGTCAGCCCCAGCATTTT
NA	NA	TRBV6-4	TRBJ1-5	CASGGRGGNQPQHF	TGTGCCAGCGGGGGGCGGGGGGGCAATCAGCCCCAGCATTTT